This T cell receptor (beta chain) was documented in a study of cytomegalovirus exposure and HLA in healthy donors. The PCR employed 60 Vbeta primers together with 13 Jbeta primers. Data came from immunoSEQ multiplex PCR; TCRdb stores just in-frame clones and leaves some out. Here the sample table reports some 120,000 clones. On this clone itself: The antigen is not known.

Findings and limits, study-wide: Follow-up analysis seemed to connect common viral pathogens with several of the most significant clusters identified. Roughly even sequencing depth across donors was the assumption behind the presence/absence analyses. For most TCR beta V segments, an earlier analysis put the productive rate at about 90% or about 30% of the time. Follow-up analysis later connected one missense variant in DCLRE1C with trimming of TCR beta V- and J-genes.

With 5 bases clipped from V and 4 bases from J, the junction kept 10 bases outside the gene matches. CDR3 length equals 17 residues. Germline CDR1 is LNHNV and CDR2 is YYDKDF (reference sequence). Source material: PBMCs. The V and J genes are TRBV15 and TRBJ2-6, with 8 bases matching TRBD1. The clonotype originates from a man under 40 in good health and CMV-seronegative. CDR3 loop: CATSHGQGWVGANVLTF. Here the CDR3 DNA reads TGTGCCACCAGCCACGGACAGGGATGGGTCGGGGCCAACGTCCTGACTTTC.